One and the same sample provided the 11 T cell receptor beta chains below, sequenced in a study of esophageal squamous cell carcinoma under preoperative chemotherapy. TCRdb redid the calling of the PCR reads with MiXCR, one entry per CDR3 protein. The data show over 25,000 distinct CDR3 sequences, with 40% to 65% seen just once and 20% to 25% held by the top ten. Time point in this sample: after preoperative PTX-NDP chemotherapy. The specimen was obtained from a patient given preoperative chemotherapy. All receptors derive from a human donor with esophageal squamous cell carcinoma. The donor label of this sample is uncertain.

Turning to this clonotype: One end of the junction fails to match germline, which may point to a read error. The rearrangement uses TRBV7-1 and TRBJ2-4; D may be TRBD1 or TRBD2 (5 bases each). TRBV7-1 is placed among ORFs of uncertain function. The CDR3 runs to 15 residues. CDR3 sequence: CASGSGRWATNIQYF. The CDR3 nucleotides read TGTGCCAGCGGCTCGGGGCGGTGGGCCACAAACATTCAGTACTTC.

V gene TRBV6-1 combines with J gene TRBJ2-2, with D possibly called TRBD1 or TRBD2 (6 bases each). The germline V gene encodes CDR1 MNHNS and CDR2 SASEGT. The CDR3 is made up of 16 amino acids. The germline V and J ends were trimmed by 7 bases and 0 bases, with 15 bases remaining between them. In DNA, the CDR3 is TGTGCCAGCACCCACAAGGGGGGCGCGAACACCGGGGAGCTGTTTTTT. This gives the protein CASTHKGGANTGELFF.

Of note for this clonotype: A junction boundary mismatches the germline segment, possibly from a read error. This chain joins TRBV7-2 and TRBJ2-4, with D perhaps assigned TRBD1 or TRBD2 (5 bases each). The CDR3 consists of 15 residues. The V gene's germline CDR1 is SGHTA and CDR2 FQGNSA. Here the CDR3 DNA reads TGTGGCAGCGGCTCGGGGACGGGACCCACAGACATTCAGTACTTC. It is translated as CGSGSGTGPTDIQYF.

This clonotype was seen ten or more times. This chain joins TRBV11-3 and TRBJ2-1, with unresolved D. This CDR3 region has 15 residues. V lost 1 base and J lost 0, with 7 bases in between. Germline CDR1 SGHNT, CDR2 YENEEA. CDR3 in amino acids: CASSLGALSYNEQFF. The CDR3 nucleotides are TGTGCCAGCAGCTTAGGGGCACTCTCCTACAATGAGCAGTTCTTC.

This clonotype was recorded a few times. The rearrangement uses TRBV25-1 and TRBJ2-1; D is unresolved. This CDR3 spans 13 amino acids. V was pared by 10 bases and J by 7 bases, with 17 bases between. CDR1 and CDR2 (germline): MGHDK, SYGVNS. The CDR3 is CATQNGELNEQFF. The CDR3 DNA reads as TGTGCCACCCAGAATGGAGAATTGAATGAGCAGTTCTTC.

Note on this clonotype: One end of the junction fails to match germline, which may point to a read error. V and J are TRBV6-5 and TRBJ2-2, with TRBD1 matching 10 bases. There are 16 residues in the CDR3. From germline, CDR1 is MNHEY and CDR2 SVGAGI. This chain's CDR3 is CASSYDRGRSTGEQFF. In nucleotides, the CDR3 is TGTGCCAGCAGTTATGACAGGGGGCGCTCAACCGGGGAGCAGTTTTTT.

This clonotype was seen many times. This chain joins TRBV7-9 and TRBJ1-2; D unresolved. The germline V gene has CDR1 SEHNR and CDR2 FQNEAQ (reference sequence). The CDR3 runs to 13 residues. The V end lost 4 bases, the J end lost 4 bases, and 10 bases lay between the germline ends. CDR3 in DNA: TGTGCCAGCAGCTCTGGGGATTTCTATGGCTACACCTTC. This codes for CASSSGDFYGYTF.

In its sample, this clonotype was seen a few times. The chain is built from TRBV6-1 and TRBJ2-5; TRBD2 aligns across 10 bases. The CDR3 has 15 residues. V shed 6 bases and J 6 bases; nucleotides not matched to a gene: 10. Germline-derived CDR1 and CDR2 are MNHNS and SASEGT. CDR3 DNA: TGTGCCAGCAGGGGGACCGGGACTAGCGTACAGACCCAGTACTTC. Its protein product is CASRGTGTSVQTQYF.

This chain connects TRBV4-1 to TRBJ1-5; the D gene is possibly TRBD1 (5 bases). The germline V gene has CDR1 MGHRA and CDR2 YSYEKL. The CDR3 is made up of 15 amino acids. The V end was cut by 2 bases, the J end by 6 bases, with 14 bases between. CDR3 nucleotides: TGCGCCAGCAGCCAAAGTGGGTCGGGGGGTCAGCCCCAGCATTTT. Its protein product is CASSQSGSGGQPQHF.

Note on this clonotype: One junction end does not reproduce the germline sequence, and a read error may be involved. The chain links TRBV7-8 to TRBJ2-3, with D hard to call. CDR1 is SGHVS, CDR2 FQNEAQ, per germline. The length of the CDR3 is 16 residues. The CDR3 protein is CASSNLALWAGDTQYF. In DNA, the CDR3 is TGTGCCAGCAGCAACCTGGCGCTGTGGGCCGGAGATACGCAGTATTTC.

To note about this clonotype: A clone one base away is much larger, so this may be a read error. The chain uses TRBV7-3 and TRBJ2-4; tentative D call: TRBD1 (6 bases). The CDR3 has 14 amino acids. In germline, CDR1 is SGHTA, CDR2 FQGTGA. Between the trimmed V and J ends, which lost 4 bases and 13 bases, there was a span of 20 bases. This CDR3 reads CASSSIHGDNEQYF. The CDR3 nucleotides read TGTGCCAGCAGCTCCATACACGGGGACAATGAGCAGTACTTC. Full variable domain (outside the CDR3, taken from reference TRBV7-3 and TRBJ2-4): GAGVSQTPSNKVTEKGKYVELRCDPISGHTALYWYRQSLGQGPEFLIYFQGTGAADDSGLPNDRFFAVRPEGSVSTLKIQRTERGDSAVYLCASSSIHGDNEQYFGAGTRLSVL.